The T cell receptor (beta chain) described here comes from a study of cytomegalovirus exposure and HLA in healthy donors. Whole-study results and caveats: In a later analysis, 17,000 or so TCR beta sequences were associated with HLA alleles at 0.05 false discovery rate. It was shown in a later analysis that HLA-associated TCR beta chains were more clonally expanded than other, equally common chains. Researchers reported from a later analysis that most CMV-associated TCR beta chains appeared HLA-restricted.

Comments on this clone: The antigen remains undetermined. A junction boundary mismatches the germline segment, possibly from a read error.

Amplification used 60 Vbeta primers and 13 Jbeta primers. Sequencing was performed with immunoSEQ multiplex PCR; in TCRdb, only in-frame clones are kept and a portion is missing. This sample's table has 130,000 to 150,000 clones. CDR3 length equals 13 residues. Germline values: CDR1 MNHEY, CDR2 SMNVEV (reference sequence). This sequence originates from a male donor in good health and CMV-seronegative. The sample was PBMCs. J is TRBJ2-7 and V is TRBV27; maybe TRBD2 (5 bases). The chain's CDR3 is CASTNAGSHEQYF. CDR3 DNA sequence: TGTGCCAGCACCAACGCGGGCTCCCACGAGCAGTACTTC.